This TCR beta chain was recovered during a study of T cells after posttransplantation cyclophosphamide (dated by TCRdb to the mid-2010s). As for the study more broadly: The study tracked T cell repertoire reconstitution by TRB sequencing after myeloablative bone marrow transplantation using posttransplantation cyclophosphamide as GVHD prophylaxis. Antigen receptor sequencing covered samples from roughly 40 PTCy-treated patients and fewer than 20 of their related bone marrow donors. Blood from all 34 PTCy patients with 1-year posttransplant specimens was subjected to TRB sequencing. Up to about 3 additional blood samples from 2 to 5.2 years after transplant were also TRB-sequenced in 3 patients, as was pretransplant blood from several patients. Because TRA and TRB clonality were tightly correlated in roughly 10 samples, subsequent TCR analyses were focused on TRB only. Public TRB sequences were queried against a database of over 3,500 sequences associated with responses to pathogens, tumor antigens, self-antigens and alloantigens.

Ten or more counts support this clone. This receptor's antigen is unknown. The input lacks base qualities; no much larger clone sits a single base away. TRB sequencing was run on genomic DNA with either the immunoSEQ assay at survey resolution or the hsTCRB kit. The paper's processing steps were these. The immunoSEQ software handled the initial read processing, while the LymphoSeq R package was used for the repertoire analyses. Clonality was computed as 1 minus normalized Shannon entropy, and a Gini coefficient was also calculated for each TRB dataset. Phenotypes of unsorted samples were inferred by mapping TRB sequences from sorted subsets of the recipient or donor onto unsorted samples of the same recipient. TCRdb took this table from immuneACCESS and kept in-frame rearrangements with V and J called. Such tables lack part of the clones; where checked against another copy, unresolved V genes explain under half of the gap, and the rest is unexplained. The DNA gave D and trimming, while V, J and clone size come from that table. The sample records around 25,000 clones, none occurring a single time. Together, the top ten hold roughly 7% of the sample.

Related bone marrow donors provided peripheral blood samples on the day of marrow donation. Mononuclear cells from peripheral blood and bone marrow were separated by Ficoll-Hypaque density centrifugation and then cryopreserved. V and J lose 2 bases and 6 bases, and a span of 13 bases separates them. The CDR3 covers 14 residues, taking in both the cysteine and the phenylalanine. The entry retains the CDR3 DNA only, 42 bases that are in frame from base 1. According to the germline V gene, CDR1 reads WSHSY and CDR2 reads SAAADI. Paper-wide results and their limitations: Across approximately 41 patients, TRB clonality was highly associated with recipient CMV seropositivity and CMV reactivation, and PTCy diversity was similar to diversity in CNI/methotrexate controls. At 1-2 months, donor-recipient similarity was low but rose over the first year, and the later blood repertoires were often dominated by donor CD8+ memory clones. The TRB repertoires of T cells infiltrating skin or the GI tract showed only limited overlap with the TRB repertoires found in blood.

This receptor was obtained from a woman between 55 and 75 years old in good health, CMV-negative, and a related stem cell transplant donor. The sequenced sample was PBMCs. The chain joins TRBV10-2 to TRBJ1-1; a tentative D match to TRBD1 spans 5 bases. Read as DNA, the sequence is TGCGCCAGCAGTGAGGGGGGGAACCGGGCTGAAGCTTTCTTT. Its protein reads: CASSEGGNRAEAFF.